This T cell receptor (beta chain) was sequenced in a study of Graves' ophthalmopathy and Graves' hyperthyroidism listed by TCRdb under 2018. With respect to the entire study: Peripheral blood was collected before any treatment was given, at the time of initial diagnosis. TCR beta repertoire signatures were used to distinguish Graves' ophthalmopathy from Graves' hyperthyroidism and to predict progression to ophthalmopathy. To explore V-J signatures distinguishing ophthalmopathy from hyperthyroidism, a discovery set of 100 patients (about 43 ophthalmopathy, some 55 stable hyperthyroidism) was enrolled. Once sampling was done, hyperthyroidism patients were given methimazole at a starting dose of 30 mg daily, while ophthalmopathy patients were given high-dose intravenous methylprednisolone. In total, approximately 130 blood samples were TCR-sequenced: roughly 45 ophthalmopathy, about 75 hyperthyroidism and roughly 17 hyperthyroidism-to-ophthalmopathy patients. The 85 to 100 discovery patients were divided at random into training and test sets in a 7:3 ratio. T-cell repertoires of thyroid tissue and blood were compared in about six hyperthyroidism patients. An independent validation cohort comprised 18 hyperthyroidism patients and about 16 patients who later progressed from hyperthyroidism to ophthalmopathy.

Trimming accounts for 4 bases at V and 2 bases at J, while the number of junction bases matched to no gene is 3. The CDR3 runs 14 amino acids, cysteine and phenylalanine included. The sequence is cut down to CDR3 DNA, 42 bases in frame from base 1. What the study reported, not specific to this receptor: Sample size was not predetermined statistically, and investigators were not blinded to group allocation. The 13-signature model separated ophthalmopathy from stable hyperthyroidism with roughly 90% sensitivity and about 81% specificity in cross-validation, and 80%/75% in the test set. In validation, the model predicted ophthalmopathy progression with over 60% sensitivity and about 77% specificity; eleven to twelve predicted patients were CT-confirmed with GO in a median of approximately 6.5 months. Among expanded thyroid clonotypes with frequency above 0.001, most also showed up in blood, which suggests that blood repertoires may reflect the thyroid immune response.

This clonotype was counted at least ten times. It has no known antigen specificity. No much larger clone is present one base from it, and per-base qualities are unavailable. Hyperthyroidism was defined as stable when no progression to ophthalmopathy occurred within 18 months of follow-up. Hyperthyroidism patients were newly diagnosed, were aged 18 to 65 years, and had a disease duration under 2 months. Patients were excluded if they had other autoimmune diseases, uncontrolled infections, pregnancy or lactation. Diagnosis relied on clinical symptoms, serum thyroxine, TRAb, thyroid ultrasound and orbital computed tomography. Ficoll-Paque density gradient centrifugation was used to isolate PBMCs from 10 ml of fresh peripheral blood. Trizol reagent was used to extract the total RNA, and its quality was then checked on an Agilent 2100 Bioanalyzer. For repertoire sequencing, the TCR beta CDR3 regions were amplified from RNA transcripts. The first round of RT-PCR was done with HTBI primers and the Qiagen OneStep RT-PCR kit, and was followed by a second round of multiplex PCR, then size selection and purification. Libraries were sequenced on an Illumina HiSeq2000 using paired-end 100 bp reads. On the authors' methods: SOAPnuke was used to process the reads, throwing out any read that had adapters, had uncalled bases, had a mean Phred below 15, or lacked an exact constant-primer or identifier match. High-quality paired reads were merged with COPE v1.2.5. Each unique nucleotide sequence was defined as a clonotype, and clonotypes were aligned to IMGT TRB V, D and J references with MiTCR v1.1. Only V-J combinations with frequency above 0.0001 were analysed, covering approximately 99% of repertoires. For each V-J combination, a TCR clonal expansion and chaos score was defined as the ratio of F50 clonal expansion to chaos observed in the TCRdist matrix. Welch's t-statistics and random forest were used to reduce the features to about a dozen V-J combinations, which were then used as input to a naive Bayes classifier. Thyroid-blood repertoire similarity was quantified with the Morisita-Horn index. The public reads were run again by TCRdb, first through fastp at Q25 and then through MiXCR, and only productive beta chains were kept. Rows merge per CDR3 protein into single entries with the most common DNA and genes. What appears here as the V and J calls and clone size reflects TCRdb's work, not the paper's. The sample table holds a few hundred thousand distinct CDR3 sequences, of which less than 20% were seen once. The ten largest clones represent approximately 7% of the sample.

Material for sequencing was peripheral blood. This receptor was obtained from a woman aged 18-30 years with stable Graves' hyperthyroidism. Donor details come from another sample of the same person, matched by shared clones. In this chain, TRBV12-3 or TRBV12-4 is recombined with TRBJ1-1, and 8 bases in between align with TRBD1. The DNA sequence is given as TGTGCCAGCAGTTGGACAGGGAAAAACACTGAAGCTTTCTTT. This gives the protein CASSWTGKNTEAFF.